This TCR beta chain is drawn from a study of shared clonotypes between healthy human individuals (dated by TCRdb to the early 2020s). General notes on the study: Three men and a couple of women, aged 18 to 49 years, made up the cohort. To increase sequencing depth and limit assay-specific biases, different laboratories used diverse techniques to prepare libraries and sequence TCR repertoires. For each donor, CD4 naive and CD4 memory were each run on three plates, CD8 naive on two plates, and CD8 memory on one plate. Between about 0.9 and 10 billion PBMCs per donor were obtained by leukapheresis. To estimate repertoire size and how much clonotype sharing occurs between individuals, the study deeply sequenced the blood TCR repertoires of a handful of healthy adults. The study at large found these results: When several donors were compared, the shared fraction of clonotypes was about 5.5% for naive CD4, around 3.5% for naive CD8, roughly 2.3% for memory CD4, and about 0.36% for memory CD8. Naive subsets generally had larger estimated clonotype richness than memory subsets did. The genetic and exposure-history diversity represented was limited by the small number of donors. Pairwise subsampling led to the expectation that sequencing depth would affect the degree of clonotype sharing among donors. Sampling was restricted to blood, and TCR repertoires in tissue are likely to differ from TCR repertoires in blood. Even with the large sequencing depth, rarefaction of the sorted-subset datasets indicated that sequencing was incomplete. Compared with non-shared clonotypes, clonotypes shared by all four sorted-subset donors had higher generation probabilities.

CD8 naive samples were CD45RO-negative cells positively selected for CCR7, giving a CD45RA+CCR7+ population that excluded TemRA cells. Healthy HIV-negative adults with no recently reported acute infections or vaccinations were included as donors. Every donor was a Caucasian adult residing in Nashville, Tennessee, USA. After blood collection by leukapheresis, PBMCs were isolated using Ficoll-Histopaque density gradient centrifugation and then cryopreserved in the vapor phase of liquid nitrogen. Analytical flow cytometry was used to check the purity and quantity of every magnetically sorted T cell population. Each sorted fraction had its genomic DNA isolated and then quantified by UV absorbance on a Nanodrop 2000c. Here V drops 5 bases and J drops 9 bases, and the junction holds 16 bases not matched to any gene. The CDR3 runs 16 amino acids, cysteine and phenylalanine included. The only DNA kept is the CDR3, 48 bases in frame from the first base. The germline V gene encodes CDR1 SQVTM and CDR2 ANQGSEA.

Using the deep immunoSEQ assay, multiplex PCR amplified TCR CDR3 regions from genomic DNA. Extracted genomic DNA from each cell subset was spread evenly across all wells of several immunoSEQ 96-well plates, with each plate serving as a replicate. For sorted subsets, each replicate PCR was loaded with about 0.2 ug genomic DNA, equivalent to 25,000 to 35,000 T cell genomes. The purified libraries were quantified using a Qubit 3.0 fluorometer, sized with a Bioanalyzer 2100, and then quantified again using the KAPA Library Quantification kit. Each immunoSEQ 96-well plate was sequenced on its own single-read 150-cycle Illumina NextSeq 550 flow cell. The published analysis was carried out like this. Because only junctional sequences without quality scores were contained in the immunoSEQ output, filtering matching that applied to full-length reads could not be performed. To assign V/J genes and CDR3, sequences were annotated using PyIR, a Python wrapper for IgBLAST v1.9, with IMGT germline references. Reads were filtered out if the reads had weak V/J assignments (E-value above 1e-6), no CDR3, stop codons, out-of-frame junctions, or ambiguous translated residues. V3J clonotypes were defined by identical inferred V gene, J gene, and CDR3 amino acid sequence. Percentage overlap between repertoires was calculated by dividing the number of shared unique clonotypes by the size of the smaller repertoire. Repertoire richness was assessed with RTK rarefaction, the Chao1 estimator, and Recon v2.1 estimates of unobserved clonotypes. OLGA was used to compute generation probabilities for all TCRbeta clonotypes that the gDNA method yielded from a handful of donors. In TCRdb, the immuneACCESS table is reduced to in-frame sequences with V and J assigned. These tables do not hold every clone; where another copy was compared, an unresolved V gene accounts for under half, and the others remain unexplained. V and J calls and clone size are copied from that table; D and trimming were computed from the DNA. Within this sample are roughly 2 million clones, with roughly 94% of them counted one time only. The biggest ten clones account for 0.85% to 1.2% of the sample.

Details on this clone: Its antigen specificity is not known. No base quality values were provided; no much bigger clone lies one nucleotide off.

This receptor chain uses TRBV29-1 and TRBJ2-1; 10 bases in between match TRBD2. This sequence was found in a man aged 18 to 35 in good health. The material sequenced was naive CD8+ T cells sorted from blood. This sample's cell subset or site label indicates: CD45RA+CCR7+. The CDR3 sequence is CSVPGGTSASGGEQFF. DNA sequence: TGCAGCGTTCCTGGTGGGACTAGCGCTTCCGGGGGTGAGCAGTTCTTC.